The 21 T cell receptor beta chains below all came from one sample that was sequenced in a study of PD-1 blockade in classical Hodgkin lymphoma. No patient escaped relapse after autologous stem cell transplantation, and brentuximab vedotin exposure varied. Only in-frame clones appear in the TCRdb table, and some are missing; sequencing was by immunoSEQ multiplex PCR. The table records 25,000 to 30,000 clones, 75% to 90% of them present only once. The specimen was peripheral blood mononuclear cells (PBMCs), collected before the second cycle of nivolumab. The receptors stem from a human donor with classical Hodgkin lymphoma.

This clone appeared once. The chain employs TRBV7-9 and TRBJ2-3; D remains ambiguous. The CDR3 contains 13 residues. Deletions cut 2 bases from V and 6 bases from J, with 9 bases between. Germline assignment: CDR1 SEHNR and CDR2 FQNEAQ (reference sequence). The CDR3, as DNA: TGTGCCAGCAGCTTACTGGGGTTGGATACGCAGTATTTT. This codes for CASSLLGLDTQYF.

V and J are TRBV19 and TRBJ1-1; D might be TRBD1 (5 bases). Trimming shortened V by 1 base and J by 4 bases, and 10 bases separated the two germline ends. This CDR3 is built from 14 residues. From germline, CDR1 is LNHDA and CDR2 SQIVND (reference sequence). The CDR3 nucleotides read TGTGCCAGTAGTATAGGGGGCAGGACCACTGAAGCTTTCTTT. Translating it yields CASSIGGRTTEAFF.

The chain joins TRBV2 to TRBJ1-2, with TRBD1 identical over 7 bases. This CDR3 spans 14 amino acids. With 7 bases clipped from V and 9 bases from J, the junction kept 14 bases outside the gene matches. Germline CDR1 and CDR2: SNHLY and FYNNEI. In DNA, the CDR3 is TGTGCCAGCACAGGGGACAGCGACTTTTTAAGCTACACCTTC. This encodes CASTGDSDFLSYTF. The whole variable domain, filled in from reference TRBV2 and TRBJ1-2, reads EPEVTQTPSHQVTQMGQEVILRCVPISNHLYFYWYRQILGQKVEFLVSFYNNEISEKSEIFDDQFSVERPDGSNFTLKIRSTKLEDSAMYFCASTGDSDFLSYTFGSGTRLTVV.

V usage is TRBV2 and J usage is TRBJ2-1; no clear D. The CDR3 covers 11 residues. Looked up from germline, CDR1 is SNHLY and CDR2 is FYNNEI. V lost 6 bases, J lost 4 bases, and 4 bases lay in between. Here the CDR3 DNA reads TGTGCCAGCAGGAGGTACAATGAGCAGTTCTTC. Protein product: CASRRYNEQFF.

The chain recombines TRBV18 with TRBJ1-1; D is uncertain. The CDR3 has 14 residues. Germline V gene data show CDR1 as KGHSH and CDR2 as LQKENI. Between the trimmed V and J ends, which lost 1 base and 1 base, there was a span of 7 bases. CDR3 nucleotides: TGTGCCAGCTCACCACTACAGAGGAACACTGAAGCTTTCTTT. This encodes CASSPLQRNTEAFF.

The chain couples TRBV2 to TRBJ2-2, with a weak D call TRBD1 (6 bases). V lost 8 bases, J lost 1 base, and 8 bases lay in between. CDR1 and CDR2 (germline): SNHLY, FYNNEI. This CDR3 region has 13 residues. The CDR3 DNA follows: TGTGCCAGCCGGACAGAGAACACCGGGGAGCTGTTTTTT. Translated, it gives CASRTENTGELFF.

This chain uses TRBV29-1 with TRBJ2-3, with TRBD2 identical over 9 bases. The V and J ends lost 7 bases and 0 bases, in that order; junction bases with no gene match: 5. CDR1 SQVTM and CDR2 ANQGSEA come from the germline V gene. The CDR3 contains 14 residues. As DNA, the CDR3 is TGCAGCGAGCAACTAGCGGGCAGCACAGATACGCAGTATTTT. Amino acid sequence: CSEQLAGSTDTQYF.

This clone has only one observation. V and J are TRBV10-3 and TRBJ2-1; D remains ambiguous. The CDR3 totals 15 residues. V shed 6 bases and J shed 9 bases, with 21 bases lying between them. CDR1 and CDR2 (germline): ENHRY, SYGVKD. CDR3 residues: CAIRINPGPSFEQFF. DNA of the CDR3: TGTGCCATCAGAATCAACCCAGGACCCTCATTTGAGCAGTTCTTC.

This clone was observed once. The chain carries TRBV5-1 and TRBJ1-6; the match to TRBD1 covers 7 bases. The CDR3 length is 14 residues. Germline loops: CDR1 SGHRS, CDR2 YFSETQ. J gave up 8 bases and V 3 bases, and 5 bases lay outside the gene matches. This CDR3 is CASSSTGEHSPLHF. DNA of the CDR3: TGCGCCAGCAGCTCCACAGGGGAGCATTCACCCCTCCACTTT.

The chain recombines TRBV7-2 with TRBJ2-1; the D gene is possibly TRBD2 (5 bases). Germline CDR1 and CDR2: SGHTA and FQGNSA. V lost 2 bases to trimming and J lost 7 bases, with 12 bases between them. The CDR3 length is 14 residues. This CDR3 is CASSLNVRDNEQFF. The DNA of the CDR3 is TGTGCCAGCAGCTTAAATGTGAGGGATAATGAGCAGTTCTTC.

CDR3 region: CASSPVGQGRYQPQHF. For the CDR3, the DNA is TGTGCCAGCAGTCCCGTCGGACAGGGACGGTATCAGCCCCAGCATTTT. V usage is TRBV27 and J usage is TRBJ1-5; 8 bases agree with TRBD1. The germline CDR1 and CDR2 sequences are MNHEY and SMNVEV (reference sequence). With 5 bases clipped from V and 5 bases from J, the junction kept 11 bases outside the gene matches. CDR3 length: 16 amino acids.

The V and J genes are TRBV30 and TRBJ1-6; D is unresolved. The V end lost 4 bases, the J end lost 0 bases, and 4 bases lay between the germline ends. The CDR3 sequence is 13 residues long. Germline CDR1 GTSNPN, CDR2 SVGIG (reference sequence). The DNA for the CDR3 is TGTGCCTGGATCCCCTCCTATAATTCACCCCTCCACTTT. It codes for CAWIPSYNSPLHF.

This clone was counted between two and nine times. V usage is TRBV15 and J usage is TRBJ1-1, with D possibly TRBD1 on 5 matching bases. Germline loops: CDR1 LNHNV, CDR2 YYDKDF (reference sequence). CDR3 length: 14 amino acids. V was shortened by 5 bases and J by 4 bases, with 14 bases between the two germline ends. CDR3 DNA: TGTGCCACCAGCGCCGGGACCGTGGGCACTGAAGCTTTCTTT. Its protein is CATSAGTVGTEAFF.

The J gene is TRBJ2-1, the V gene TRBV2, with 10 positions matching TRBD2. The ends lost 2 bases at V and 8 bases at J; junction bases unmatched: 6. The CDR3 is 15 residues long. Germline CDR1 reads SNHLY; CDR2 reads FYNNEI. DNA for the CDR3: TGTGCCAGCAGTGAACTAGCGGGAGTAGGCGATGAGCAGTTCTTC. This encodes CASSELAGVGDEQFF.

The chain joins TRBV7-2 to TRBJ2-3; perhaps D is TRBD1 or TRBD2 (5 bases each). Trimming removed 0 bases from V and 2 bases from J, with 9 bases in between. Germline V gene sequence: CDR1 SGHTA, CDR2 FQGNSA. This CDR3 is 15 amino acids long. This CDR3 is CASSLAVGTTDTQYF. CDR3 bases: TGTGCCAGCAGCTTAGCGGTCGGGACCACAGATACGCAGTATTTT.

This rearrangement joins TRBV6-1 to TRBJ2-1, with 8 bases identical to TRBD1. The ends lost 5 bases at V and 5 bases at J; junction bases unmatched: 8. This CDR3 has 15 residues. Germline loops: CDR1 MNHNS, CDR2 SASEGT. The CDR3 is CASSHQDREHNEQFF. The DNA of the CDR3 is TGTGCCAGCAGTCACCAGGACAGGGAACACAATGAGCAGTTCTTC.

The chain couples TRBV11-1 to TRBJ2-6; D call uncertain. The V and J ends lost 5 bases and 0 bases respectively, with 8 bases between them. Germline assignment: CDR1 SGHAT and CDR2 FQDESV (reference sequence). The CDR3 spans 15 residues. The CDR3 bases are TGTGCCAGCAGCATCATGATCTCTGGGGCCAACGTCCTGACTTTC. Translating it yields CASSIMISGANVLTF.

This clone was picked up a small number of times. The chain employs TRBV6-1 and TRBJ2-2; 10 bases are a match to TRBD2. V lost 8 bases to trimming and J lost 4 bases; unmatched junction nucleotides: 4. The germline V gene encodes CDR1 MNHNS and CDR2 SASEGT. The CDR3 runs to 14 residues. CDR3 region: CASGLAVPTGELFF. DNA of the CDR3: TGTGCCAGCGGACTAGCGGTTCCCACCGGGGAGCTGTTTTTT.

V gene TRBV5-4 combines with J gene TRBJ1-4; D ambiguous. Trimming removed 5 bases from V and 0 bases from J, with 8 bases in between. Germline V gene lookup returns CDR1 SGHNT and CDR2 YYREEE (reference sequence). This CDR3 region has 14 residues. CDR3 nucleotides: TGTGCCAGCAGGTCAGCTGCAACTAATGAAAAACTGTTTTTT. Translated: CASRSAATNEKLFF.

This clone was picked up a small number of times. CDR3 amino acids: CASGTGDEQFF. The DNA of the CDR3 is TGTGCTAGTGGCACAGGGGATGAGCAGTTCTTC. The J gene is TRBJ2-1, the V gene TRBV12-5; 7 positions agree with TRBD1. The CDR3 spans 11 residues. V gave up 6 bases and J gave up 8 bases; unmatched junction bases: 1. CDR1 is LGHNT, CDR2 FRNRAP, per germline.

The chain couples TRBV4-3 to TRBJ2-3; 9 bases align to TRBD2. In germline, CDR1 is LGHNA, CDR2 YSLEER. V lost 0 bases, J lost 5 bases, and 6 bases stayed unmatched. The CDR3 loop spans 16 amino acids. CDR3 sequence reads: CASSQESSGMGDTQYF. CDR3 in DNA: TGCGCCAGCAGCCAAGAATCTAGCGGGATGGGAGATACGCAGTATTTT.